The 8 T cell receptor beta chains in this list originate from one sample, sequenced in a study of neoadjuvant anti-PD-1 for oral cavity cancer. Time point described: after neoadjuvant nivolumab, at surgical resection. The method was immunoSEQ multiplex PCR; TCRdb's version includes in-frame clones alone and lacks a portion of them. The table lists 35,000 to 40,000 clones, approximately 40% of them singletons. Sequences were derived from tumor tissue, sampled after nivolumab (anti-PD-1) treatment. All receptors come from a person between 40 and 85 years old with oral cavity squamous cell carcinoma.

The CDR3 DNA is TGTGCCAGCAGCCCGGCGACTAGCGGAAACTACGAGCAGTACTTC. Protein: CASSPATSGNYEQYF. This sequence joins TRBV5-6 and TRBJ2-7; TRBD2 matches 9 bases. Germline-derived CDR1 and CDR2 are SGHDT and YYEEEE. The CDR3 contains 15 residues. V dropped 4 bases and J dropped 3; count of bases not matched to a gene: 8. Drawing the rest from reference TRBV5-6 and TRBJ2-7, the complete variable domain is DAGVTQSPTHLIKTRGQQVTLRCSPKSGHDTVSWYQQALGQGPQFIFQYYEEEERQRGNFPDRFSGHQFPNYSSELNVNALLLGDSALYLCASSPATSGNYEQYFGPGTRLTVT.

The J gene is TRBJ2-2, the V gene TRBV29-1; D gene unclear. CDR1 and CDR2 from the germline V gene are SQVTM and ANQGSEA. This CDR3 has 11 amino acids. V shed 7 bases and J shed 3 bases, with 6 bases lying between them. The chain's CDR3 is CSATDTGELFF. As DNA, the CDR3 is TGCAGCGCCACAGACACCGGGGAGCTGTTTTTT.

The V call is TRBV28, the J call TRBJ1-2, with no clear D. The ends were cut back, 2 bases at V and 0 bases at J, with 4 bases in the middle. The CDR3 is 13 residues long. Germline CDR1 is MDHEN and CDR2 is SYDVKM. The CDR3 coding sequence is TGTGCCAGCAGTTTACCGGCTAACTATGGCTACACCTTC. This translates into CASSLPANYGYTF.

The chain couples TRBV30 to TRBJ2-7; D is ambiguous. The V and J ends lost 3 bases and 7 bases respectively, with 16 bases between them. The CDR3 is 13 residues long. The germline V gene encodes CDR1 GTSNPN and CDR2 SVGIG (reference sequence). The CDR3 nucleotides read TGTGCCTGGAGCCCCGGAGTTTTGGGGGAGCAGTACTTC. Translating gives CAWSPGVLGEQYF.

This clone was seen only a few times. The J gene is TRBJ1-1, the V gene TRBV14; D gene uncertain. Germline V gene lookup returns CDR1 SGHDN and CDR2 FVKESK. The germline V and J ends were trimmed by 4 bases and 6 bases, with 12 bases remaining between them. The CDR3 loop spans 13 amino acids. The CDR3 DNA reads as TGTGCCAGCAGCCTTTGGGGTTCTGCTGAAGCTTTCTTT. It is translated as CASSLWGSAEAFF.

The genes are TRBV29-1 and TRBJ1-2; TRBD1 matches at 10 bases. This CDR3 has 17 residues. The ends lost 3 bases at V and 4 bases at J; junction bases unmatched: 14. In germline, CDR1 is SQVTM, CDR2 ANQGSEA. The CDR3: CSVDSTPEGTGVYGYTF. The CDR3 nucleotides are TGCAGCGTTGATTCTACGCCGGAGGGGACAGGGGTCTATGGCTACACCTTC.

The chain combines TRBV5-1 with TRBJ2-1; 8 positions agree with TRBD1. V trimming: 6 bases; J trimming: 6 bases; junction bases outside the gene matches: 5. From germline, CDR1 is SGHRS and CDR2 YFSETQ. The CDR3 consists of 13 residues. CDR3 nucleotide sequence: TGCGCCAGCAAGACAGGGGTAGGCAATGAGCAGTTCTTC. Protein product: CASKTGVGNEQFF.

This CDR3 is CASGSGTPGEKLFF. The CDR3 nucleotides read TGTGCCAGCGGATCCGGGACACCTGGTGAAAAACTGTTTTTT. The V and J genes are TRBV6-5 and TRBJ1-4, with D possibly matching TRBD1 (6 bases). V was cut by 8 bases and J by 7 bases, with 17 bases left in between. CDR1 is MNHEY and CDR2 is SVGAGI in the germline V gene. The CDR3 is 14 residues long.